The 11 T cell receptor beta chains reported below all come from one sample, sequenced in a study of beta chain features in type 1 diabetes. These receptors have no known antigen. Every bit of the isolated RNA underwent reverse transcription, so sequencing read expressed TCRB transcripts. This table comes from immunoSEQ multiplex PCR, and its TCRdb copy is limited to in-frame clones, with some not included. Of a few hundred thousand clones listed, over 12% are singletons. Study-level points and caveats: Moderate but significant shortening of TCRB CDR3s was recorded in all four CD4+ subsets from Type 1 diabetes patients.

Sequenced material: naive CD4+ T cells from blood. These receptors all stem from a man in his late teens or twenties with type 1 diabetes.

The chain carries TRBV29-1 and TRBJ1-1, with a weak D call TRBD1 (6 bases). The CDR3 is 14 residues long. The germline gives CDR1 SQVTM, CDR2 ANQGSEA. V was trimmed by 6 bases and J by 3 bases, leaving 17 bases between them. CDR3 coding DNA: TGCAGCGTCGCCCCCCGCGGGGGCCACACTGAAGCTTTCTTT. This sequence encodes CSVAPRGGHTEAFF. The variable domain in full, completed from reference TRBV29-1 and TRBJ1-1, reads SAVISQKPSRDICQRGTSLTIQCQVDSQVTMMFWYRQQPGQSLTLIATANQGSEATYESGFVIDKFPISRPNLTFSTLTVSNMSPEDSSIYLCSVAPRGGHTEAFFGQGTRLTVV.

This chain links TRBV7-2 with TRBJ2-3; TRBD2 aligns across 12 bases. CDR1 and CDR2 from the germline V gene are SGHTA and FQGNSA. With V trimmed by 4 bases and J by 3 bases, 8 bases remained unmatched. This CDR3 spans 17 amino acids. In DNA form, the CDR3 reads TGTGCCAGCAGCTCCCTTCTAGCGGGGGGGCTGACAGATACGCAGTATTTT. This codes for CASSSLLAGGLTDTQYF.

The gene calls are TRBV7-9 and TRBJ1-2, with 7 positions matching TRBD1. The CDR3 loop spans 14 amino acids. Germline CDR1 SEHNR, CDR2 FQNEAQ (reference sequence). Trimming at V came to 4 bases and at J to 4 bases, leaving 6 bases not matched to a gene. CDR3 nucleotides: TGTGCCAGCAGCTCGCCACAGGGGCGCTATGGCTACACCTTC. It translates to CASSSPQGRYGYTF.

This chain connects TRBV10-3 to TRBJ1-2; 7 bases map to TRBD1. From germline, CDR1 is ENHRY and CDR2 SYGVKD. Trimming removed 5 bases from V and 8 bases from J; junction bases left unmatched: 5. The CDR3 extends over 12 amino acids. For the CDR3, the DNA is TGTGCCATCAGTTCGGACAGGTCCGGCTACACCTTC. Its protein is CAISSDRSGYTF.

This clone was counted only a few times. The gene calls are TRBV27 and TRBJ2-7; maybe TRBD1 (5 bases). Germline CDR1 is MNHEY and CDR2 is SMNVEV (reference sequence). The CDR3 sequence is 15 residues long. V lost 1 base and J 0 bases, leaving 10 bases between the germline ends. The CDR3 here is CASSLLAGPSYEQYF. The CDR3 DNA sequence: TGTGCCAGCAGTTTATTGGCAGGGCCCTCCTACGAGCAGTACTTC.

This clone has more than one count but fewer than ten. J is TRBJ2-1 and V is TRBV20-1; D may be TRBD2 (5 bases). Trimming shortened V by 8 bases and J by 14 bases, and 13 bases separated the two germline ends. Germline V gives CDR1 DFQATT, CDR2 SNEGSKA (reference sequence). This CDR3 is built from 9 residues. CDR3 nucleotide sequence: TGCAGTCCCGACCCGGGGAAGTTCTTC. Protein sequence: CSPDPGKFF.

This clone was seen a handful of times. V and J are TRBV30 and TRBJ2-5; 8 nucleotides match TRBD1. The CDR3 extends over 14 amino acids. From germline, CDR1 is GTSNPN and CDR2 SVGIG (reference sequence). V shed 8 bases and J 5 bases; nucleotides not matched to a gene: 13. The CDR3 DNA reads as TGTGCCGGAACTGGACAGGGTGGGTCGGAGACCCAGTACTTC. Residues: CAGTGQGGSETQYF.

This clone was detected a few times. J is TRBJ2-1 and V is TRBV28; 10 bases line up with TRBD2. With V trimmed by 2 bases and J by 8 bases, 6 bases remained unmatched. CDR1 is MDHEN and CDR2 is SYDVKM in the germline V gene. CDR3 length: 15 residues. CDR3 in DNA: TGTGCCAGCAGTTTAGAACTAGCGGGAAGCGATGAGCAGTTCTTC. Protein product: CASSLELAGSDEQFF. Filled out from reference TRBV28 and TRBJ2-1, the complete variable domain reads DVKVTQSSRYLVKRTGEKVFLECVQDMDHENMFWYRQDPGLGLRLIYFSYDVKMKEKGDIPEGYSVSREKKERFSLILESASTNQTSMYLCASSLELAGSDEQFFGPGTRLTVL.

This clone has only a few counts. This chain links TRBV7-9 with TRBJ2-7, with D tentatively TRBD1 (5 bases). Trimming cost V 5 bases and J 2 bases, with 10 bases left between them. Per germline, CDR1 SEHNR and CDR2 FQNEAQ (reference sequence). There are 13 residues in the CDR3. CDR3 residues: CASSRQNTYEQYF. Written as DNA, the CDR3 is TGTGCCAGCAGCCGACAGAATACCTACGAGCAGTACTTC.

The J gene is TRBJ2-1, the V gene TRBV20-1, with D maybe TRBD1 (5 bases). Trimming stripped 6 bases from V and 5 bases from J, with 8 bases between. The CDR3 length is 11 residues. The V gene's germline CDR1 is DFQATT and CDR2 SNEGSKA (reference sequence). The CDR3 nucleotides read TGCAGTGCAAAACAGGACAATGAGCAGTTCTTC. Translation: CSAKQDNEQFF.

This chain joins TRBV29-1 and TRBJ1-1; TRBD1 aligns across 8 bases. This CDR3 has 13 amino acids. V was clipped by 2 bases and J by 10 bases; unmatched bases: 9. CDR1 is SQVTM and CDR2 is ANQGSEA in the germline V gene. CDR3 sequence (DNA): TGCAGCGTTGAACTACGGACAGGGCGTGTAGCTTTCTTT. This gives the protein CSVELRTGRVAFF.